This TCR beta chain is drawn from a study of blood T cells in healthy people across ages. Note on this clonotype: Antigen specificity is unknown.

Whole-study findings and limits: Observed TCR beta diversity per million T cells went down as age went up. This fall followed a roughly linear course with age.

The authors ran a second PCR of about 6 to 12 cycles using a sample-barcoded 5' primer and a J-beta primer mix. TCRdb reprocessed the 5' RACE reads via MiXCR and lists one record per CDR3 protein. Among about 1.4 million distinct CDR3 sequences, roughly 60% were seen once, and the ten largest hold 5% to 7%. The CDR3 is 15 residues long. The V gene's germline CDR1 is MGHRA and CDR2 YSYEKL. This sequence was found in a young man in good health. The sequenced material came from blood. The chain recombines TRBV4-1 with TRBJ2-7, with 8 bases fitting TRBD1. The J call may be mistaken, given a closer DNA end match to TRBJ2-5. CDR3 sequence (DNA): TGCGCCAGCAGCCAAGAGGGGACAGGTCGAGAGACCCAGTACTTC. Protein product: CASSQEGTGRETQYF.